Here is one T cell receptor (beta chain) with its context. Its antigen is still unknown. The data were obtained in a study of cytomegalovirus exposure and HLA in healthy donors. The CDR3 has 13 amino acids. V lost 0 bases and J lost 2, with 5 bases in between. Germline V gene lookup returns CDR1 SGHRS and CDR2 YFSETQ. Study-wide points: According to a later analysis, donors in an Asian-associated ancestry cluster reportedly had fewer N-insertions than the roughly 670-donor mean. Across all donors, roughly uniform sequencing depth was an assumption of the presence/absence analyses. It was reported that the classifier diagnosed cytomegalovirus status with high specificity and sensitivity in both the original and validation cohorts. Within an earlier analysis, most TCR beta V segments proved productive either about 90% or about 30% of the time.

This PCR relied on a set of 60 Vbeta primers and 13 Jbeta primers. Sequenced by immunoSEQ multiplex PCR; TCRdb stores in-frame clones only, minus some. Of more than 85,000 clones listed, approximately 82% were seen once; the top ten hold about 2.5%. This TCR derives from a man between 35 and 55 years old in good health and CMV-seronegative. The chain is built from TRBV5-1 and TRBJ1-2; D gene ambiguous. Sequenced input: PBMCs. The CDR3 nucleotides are TGCGCCAGCAGCTTGGCCGCGAACTATGGCTACACCTTC. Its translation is CASSLAANYGYTF.